This is a list of T cell receptor beta chains from one sample in a study of cytomegalovirus exposure and HLA in healthy donors. Generated by immunoSEQ multiplex PCR, the TCRdb table keeps only in-frame clones and is missing some. The sample has 130,000 or so clones, 75% to 90% seen once. The sequenced sample consisted of PBMCs. Source of these receptors: a young man in good health and CMV-seronegative. Each CDR3 is given with its conserved first and last residue. The D gene is left open where the match is weak. Size is stated for part of the rows, as once, few or many counts, or as a class when the clone is expanded.

d_call	clone_size	v_call	j_call	cdr3_nt	cdr3_aa
.	once	TRBV7-2	TRBJ2-5	TGTGCCAGCAGCCCCGGACAGTACCGGGAGACCCAGTACTTC	CASSPGQYRETQYF
.	.	TRBV6-6	TRBJ2-7	TGTGCCAGCAAAGGCAGGGTGGGCTCCTACGAGCAGTACTTC	CASKGRVGSYEQYF
TRBD1	.	TRBV4-3	TRBJ2-3	TGCGCCAGCAGCTCCCGAGAGGGGGCCCGGCATCATACGCAGTATTTT	CASSSREGARHHTQYF
.	.	TRBV11-2	TRBJ2-1	TGTGCCAGCAGCCAGGTTACCTCCAGGGGCCATGAGCAGTTCTTC	CASSQVTSRGHEQFF
.	few	TRBV28	TRBJ2-7	TGTGCCAGCAGTTTATTAAGGCTACCAGGTAATCAGTACTTC	CASSLLRLPGNQYF
TRBD1	few	TRBV6-1	TRBJ1-2	TGTGCCAGCGATGACAGGGGCCATGGCTACACCTTC	CASDDRGHGYTF
TRBD2	.	TRBV4-3	TRBJ2-3	TGCGCCAGCAGCCCGTTGACTAGCGCCCACACAGATACGCAGTATTTT	CASSPLTSAHTDTQYF
.	.	TRBV18	TRBJ1-1	TGTGCCAGCTCACCTCGGGGGAACACTGAAGCTTTCTTT	CASSPRGNTEAFF
.	once	TRBV6-1	TRBJ2-7	TGTGCCAGCAGAAGACTAGAAAGAGGCTACGAGCAGTACTTC	CASRRLERGYEQYF
TRBD1	.	TRBV10-1	TRBJ1-1	TGCGCCAGCAGTGATCCCGGGACAGGGGAGGGAAAAGCTTTCTTT	CASSDPGTGEGKAFF
.	.	TRBV5-4	TRBJ1-1	TGTGCCAGCAATCTACAGGGTTGTACTTTCTTT	CASNLQGCTFF
TRBD2	.	TRBV7-2	TRBJ2-5	TGTGCCAGCAGCCCGACTAGCGGGGGAATGGCCCAGTACTTC	CASSPTSGGMAQYF
.	.	TRBV9	TRBJ2-3	TGTGCCAGCAGCGTAGAAAGGGGAGGCCGTCGGTATTTT	CASSVERGGRRYF
TRBD1	.	TRBV2	TRBJ2-7	TGTGCCAGCAGTGAAAGGGACAGGAGAATTTCCTACGAGCAGTACTTC	CASSERDRRISYEQYF
TRBD1	once	TRBV30	TRBJ2-7	TGTGCCTGGGGGGAGACAGGGGTAATTGACGAACAGTACTTC	CAWGETGVIDEQYF
.	.	TRBV5-1	TRBJ1-4	TGCGCCAGCAGCCGGGGATTTAATGAAAAACTGTTTTTT	CASSRGFNEKLFF
.	.	TRBV4-3	TRBJ2-2	TGCGCCAGCAGCCAAGTTGGAGGCACCGGGGAGCTGTTTTTT	CASSQVGGTGELFF
.	.	TRBV6-5	TRBJ2-7	TGTGCCAGCAGTCACCGGACAGAACCCTACGAGCAGTACTTC	CASSHRTEPYEQYF
.	.	TRBV20-1	TRBJ2-7	TGCAGTGCTGGTGGGGCTCTGGAGCAGTACTTC	CSAGGALEQYF
.	.	TRBV12-5	TRBJ1-2	TGTGCTAGTGGTATTTTCAGGCTTGAGGGCTATGGCTACACCTTC	CASGIFRLEGYGYTF
TRBD1	.	TRBV9	TRBJ1-1	TGTGCCAGCAGCGTAGGGGACAGGGGCACTGAAGCTTTCTTT	CASSVGDRGTEAFF
TRBD2	.	TRBV11-2	TRBJ2-5	TGTGCCAGCAGCCCCGCCAGTGTACTAGCGGGGGGGAGGGAGACCCAGTACTTC	CASSPASVLAGGRETQYF
.	.	TRBV2	TRBJ2-6	TGTGCCAGCAGGGAGGGGTTTGCTGGGGCCAACGGCCTGACTTTC	CASREGFAGANGLTF
.	few	TRBV15	TRBJ2-1	TGTGCCACCAGCAGACGCGGGACCTTCGGTGAGCAGTTCTTC	CATSRRGTFGEQFF
TRBD1	.	TRBV28	TRBJ2-1	TGTGCCAGCAGTAAGAAGACAGGGGGAAATGAGCAGTTCTTC	CASSKKTGGNEQFF
.	.	TRBV6-5	TRBJ1-1	TGTGCCAGCAGTTACTCGGTCCAGGGTGGGGAAGCTTTCTTT	CASSYSVQGGEAFF
TRBD1	.	TRBV6-5	TRBJ1-2	TGTGCCAGCAGTTACGCCCCCGACAGGGGATATGGCTACACCTTC	CASSYAPDRGYGYTF
.	.	TRBV29-1	TRBJ1-1	TGCAGCGTTGAAGATACGGGAACGACCGGTGAAGCTTTCTTT	CSVEDTGTTGEAFF
.	.	TRBV15	TRBJ2-1	TGTGCCACCAGCAGCGGGGGGCCCTCCTACAATGAGCAGTTCTTC	CATSSGGPSYNEQFF
.	.	TRBV14	TRBJ1-3	TGTGCCAGCAGCCAAGAGTCGGGATTTGGAAACACCATATATTTT	CASSQESGFGNTIYF
TRBD1	.	TRBV11-2	TRBJ1-2	TGTGCCAGCAGCGACCGGGACAGCCTCTATTGGTTCTATGGCTACACCTTC	CASSDRDSLYWFYGYTF
.	.	TRBV5-6	TRBJ2-7	TGTGCCAGCACTCGGGGCTACGAGCAGTACTTC	CASTRGYEQYF
.	.	TRBV2	TRBJ1-1	TGTGCCAGCAGTGAGCGGGCAGGGGTAAGCGCTGAAGCTTTCTTT	CASSERAGVSAEAFF
.	.	TRBV9	TRBJ2-2	TGTGCCAGCAACGAATGGGACTCCCATGATAACGGGGAGCTGTTTTTT	CASNEWDSHDNGELFF
.	.	TRBV5-1	TRBJ2-7	TGCGCCAGCAGAAGAGGGGGTTCCTCCTACGAGCAGTACTTC	CASRRGGSSYEQYF
.	few	TRBV19	TRBJ1-1	TGTGCCAGTAGTATATTTACACAGAACACTGAAGCTTTCTTT	CASSIFTQNTEAFF
TRBD2	few	TRBV6-7	TRBJ2-5	TGTGCCAGCACAGAGACCCAGGGAGGGGAGACCCAGTACTTC	CASTETQGGETQYF
.	.	TRBV15	TRBJ1-5	TGTGCCACCAGCAGAGATTTACAAGGAGGTCAGCCCCAGCATTTT	CATSRDLQGGQPQHF
.	.	TRBV11-2	TRBJ1-3	TGTGCCAGCAGCTCCCCCCGAGCTGGAAACACCATATATTTT	CASSSPRAGNTIYF
TRBD2	few	TRBV9	TRBJ2-3	TGTGCCAGCAGCCCTGGACCGGGACTAGCGGGGGGTAGAGATACGCAGTATTTT	CASSPGPGLAGGRDTQYF
.	.	TRBV10-1	TRBJ2-3	TGCGCCAGCAGTGGAAGGACTGGTACTAGCACAGATACGCAGTATTTT	CASSGRTGTSTDTQYF
TRBD1	.	TRBV6-1	TRBJ1-1	TGTGCCAGCAGTGAGATAAGGACAGGTGAAGCTTTCTTT	CASSEIRTGEAFF
.	.	TRBV7-9	TRBJ2-3	TGTGCCAGCAGCTTAACAGCAGATTTCACAGATACGCAGTATTTT	CASSLTADFTDTQYF
.	once	TRBV9	TRBJ1-4	TGTGCCAGCAGCGTAGAAGGAGAAGGCAGCCGCAATGAAAAACTGTTTTTT	CASSVEGEGSRNEKLFF
TRBD1	.	TRBV19	TRBJ1-4	TGTGCCAGTAGTGTGACAGGGGGCGCAGAAAAACTGTTTTTT	CASSVTGGAEKLFF
TRBD1	.	TRBV7-8	TRBJ2-1	TGTGCCAGCAGCCCTCGGACAGGGGGGCTGTCCTACAATGAGCAGTTCTTC	CASSPRTGGLSYNEQFF
.	.	TRBV28	TRBJ2-3	TGTGCCAGCAGTGGGGCGGCCCCCCGGGATACGCAGTATTTT	CASSGAAPRDTQYF
.	.	TRBV6-1	TRBJ2-7	TGTGCCAGCAGTGAACAGGGCCATTCCTACGAGCAGTACTTC	CASSEQGHSYEQYF
.	.	TRBV15	TRBJ2-6	TGTGCCACCAGCAGAGCAGGGGGGGCCAACGTCCTGACTTTC	CATSRAGGANVLTF
TRBD1	.	TRBV30	TRBJ1-2	TGTGCCTGGAGTGTAGGCGGACAGGGTTGTGGCTACACCTTC	CAWSVGGQGCGYTF
TRBD1	once	TRBV4-1	TRBJ1-5	TGCGCCAGCAGCCAATCGCCAGGACAGGGTAATCAGCCCCAGCATTTT	CASSQSPGQGNQPQHF
.	.	TRBV4-2	TRBJ1-1	TGTGCCAGCAGCGGGGGGGGGAACACTGAAGCTTTCTTT	CASSGGGNTEAFF
TRBD1	.	TRBV5-3	TRBJ1-5	TGTGCCAGAAAGGGCCGGGGACAGAAGAATCAGCCCCAGCATTTT	CARKGRGQKNQPQHF
TRBD2	.	TRBV18	TRBJ2-3	TGTGCCAGCTCACCAGCCCCAGCGGGGGCTACCAAGGATACGCAGTATTTT	CASSPAPAGATKDTQYF
.	.	TRBV7-9	TRBJ2-7	TGTGCCAGCAGCTTATTCCAACAGTACGAGCAGTACTTC	CASSLFQQYEQYF
TRBD1	.	TRBV18	TRBJ1-1	TGTGCCAGCTCCCAAACGACAGGGATCGAAGCTTTCTTT	CASSQTTGIEAFF
TRBD2	once	TRBV27	TRBJ2-1	TGTGCCAGCAGTCAAGCGGGAATCTACAATGAGCAGTTCTTC	CASSQAGIYNEQFF
.	.	TRBV11-3	TRBJ2-2	TGTGCCAGCAGCTTTATGGGGGCCTCCGGGGAGCTGTTTTTT	CASSFMGASGELFF
TRBD1	.	TRBV2	TRBJ1-5	TGTGCCAGCGGCCGGGACAGGGGGCAGGGACAGCCCCAGCATTTT	CASGRDRGQGQPQHF